The entry that follows covers one TCR beta chain sequence. These data originate in a study of blood T cell repertoires in COVID-19. Study at large: Both acute and convalescent COVID-19 samples were obtained from the United States, Italy and Spain.

Using immunoSEQ multiplex PCR, the repertoire was profiled, and TCRdb retains in-frame clones only, with some absent. The sample shows about 200,000 clones, 85% of them seen only once. Enrollment of patients from Seattle took place during active infection, with longitudinal follow-up. CDR1 WSHSY and CDR2 SAAADI come from the germline V gene. Trimming took 2 bases from V and 6 from J, leaving 5 bases between them. The CDR3 extends over 11 amino acids. The receptor was isolated from a man aged 60 to 75 with COVID-19, enrolled during active disease. V usage is TRBV10-2 and J usage is TRBJ2-7; no clear D. The sequencing sample was made of peripheral blood. DNA for the CDR3: TGCGCCAGCAGTGAGGCGAGCGAGCAGTACTTC. This translates into CASSEASEQYF.